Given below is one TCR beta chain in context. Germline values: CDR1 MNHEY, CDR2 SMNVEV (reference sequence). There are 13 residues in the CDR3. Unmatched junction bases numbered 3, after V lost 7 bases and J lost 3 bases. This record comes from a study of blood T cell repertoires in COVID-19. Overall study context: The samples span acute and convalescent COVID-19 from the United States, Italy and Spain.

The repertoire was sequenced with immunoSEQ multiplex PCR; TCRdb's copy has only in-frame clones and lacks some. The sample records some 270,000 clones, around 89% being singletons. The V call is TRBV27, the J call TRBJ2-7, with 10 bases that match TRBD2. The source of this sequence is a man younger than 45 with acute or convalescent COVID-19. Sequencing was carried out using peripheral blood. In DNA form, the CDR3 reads TGTGCCAGCAAGGGGACTAGCGACTACGAGCAGTACTTC. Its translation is CASKGTSDYEQYF.